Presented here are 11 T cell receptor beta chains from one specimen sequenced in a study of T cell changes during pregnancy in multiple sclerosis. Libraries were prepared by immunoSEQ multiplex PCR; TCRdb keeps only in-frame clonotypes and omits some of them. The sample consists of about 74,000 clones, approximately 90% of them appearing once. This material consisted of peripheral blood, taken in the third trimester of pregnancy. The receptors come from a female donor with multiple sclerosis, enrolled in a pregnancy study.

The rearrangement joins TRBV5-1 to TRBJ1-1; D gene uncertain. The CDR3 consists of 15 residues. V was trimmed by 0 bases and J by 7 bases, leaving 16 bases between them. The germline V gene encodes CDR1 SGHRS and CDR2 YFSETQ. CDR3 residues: CASSLAPGAKGEAFF. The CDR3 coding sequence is TGCGCCAGCAGCTTGGCCCCGGGAGCAAAGGGTGAAGCTTTCTTT.

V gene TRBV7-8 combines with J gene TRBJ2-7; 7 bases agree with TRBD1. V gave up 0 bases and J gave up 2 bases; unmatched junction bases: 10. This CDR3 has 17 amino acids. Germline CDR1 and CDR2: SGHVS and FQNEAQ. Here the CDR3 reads CASSLARGQGVPYEQYF. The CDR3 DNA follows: TGTGCCAGCAGCTTAGCGCGTGGGCAGGGGGTCCCCTACGAGCAGTACTTC.

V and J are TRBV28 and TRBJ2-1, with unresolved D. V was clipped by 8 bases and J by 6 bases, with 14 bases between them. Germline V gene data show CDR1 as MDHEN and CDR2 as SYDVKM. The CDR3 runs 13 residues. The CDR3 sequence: CASLSLPRNEQFF. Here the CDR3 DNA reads TGTGCCAGCCTCTCCCTACCTCGCAATGAGCAGTTCTTC.

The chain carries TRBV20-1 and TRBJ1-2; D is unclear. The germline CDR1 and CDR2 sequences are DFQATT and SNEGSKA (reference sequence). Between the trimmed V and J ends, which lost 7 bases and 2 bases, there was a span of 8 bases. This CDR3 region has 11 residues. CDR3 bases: TGCAGTGTTGGGCAGAACTATGGCTACACCTTC. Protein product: CSVGQNYGYTF.

The CDR3 is CASRHDSSGANVLTF. The CDR3 region has the DNA TGTGCCAGCAGACATGACAGCTCTGGGGCCAACGTCCTGACTTTC. V and J are TRBV6-5 and TRBJ2-6; possibly TRBD1 for D (5 bases). Trimming took off 6 bases at V and 0 bases at J, with 9 bases between the two ends. The CDR3 length is 15 residues. Germline lookup yields CDR1 MNHEY and CDR2 SVGAGI.

Here the CDR3 reads CASSASAGANYGYTF. As DNA, the CDR3 is TGTGCCAGCAGCGCCTCGGCAGGGGCTAACTATGGCTACACCTTC. This rearrangement joins TRBV9 to TRBJ1-2, with a weak D call TRBD1 (6 bases). CDR1 is SGDLS and CDR2 is YYNGEE in the germline V gene. V lost 3 bases to trimming and J lost 0 bases, with 12 bases between them. The CDR3 spans 15 residues.

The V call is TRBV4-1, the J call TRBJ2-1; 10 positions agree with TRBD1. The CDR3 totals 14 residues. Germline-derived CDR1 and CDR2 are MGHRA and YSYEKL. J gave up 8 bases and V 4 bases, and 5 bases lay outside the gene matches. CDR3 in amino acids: CASSRGQGRDEQFF. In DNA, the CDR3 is TGCGCCAGCAGCCGGGGACAGGGGAGGGATGAGCAGTTCTTC.

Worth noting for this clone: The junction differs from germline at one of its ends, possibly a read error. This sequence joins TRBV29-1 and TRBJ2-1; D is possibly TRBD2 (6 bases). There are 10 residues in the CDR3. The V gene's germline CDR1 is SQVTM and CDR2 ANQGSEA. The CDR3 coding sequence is TGCAGCGTTGTTAGCGGTTCATTGATCTTC. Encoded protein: CSVVSGSLIF.

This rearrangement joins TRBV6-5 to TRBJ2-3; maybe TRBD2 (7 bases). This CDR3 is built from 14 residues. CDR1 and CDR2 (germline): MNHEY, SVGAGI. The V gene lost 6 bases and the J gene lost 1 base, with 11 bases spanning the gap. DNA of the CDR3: TGTGCCAGCAGGCCGGGGGGCCGCACAGATACGCAGTATTTT. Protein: CASRPGGRTDTQYF.

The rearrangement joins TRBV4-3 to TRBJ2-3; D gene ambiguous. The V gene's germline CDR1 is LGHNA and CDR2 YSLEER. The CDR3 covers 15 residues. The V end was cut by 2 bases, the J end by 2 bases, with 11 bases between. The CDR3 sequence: CASSQRRRNTDTQYF. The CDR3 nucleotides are TGCGCCAGCAGCCAAAGGAGAAGGAACACAGATACGCAGTATTTT.

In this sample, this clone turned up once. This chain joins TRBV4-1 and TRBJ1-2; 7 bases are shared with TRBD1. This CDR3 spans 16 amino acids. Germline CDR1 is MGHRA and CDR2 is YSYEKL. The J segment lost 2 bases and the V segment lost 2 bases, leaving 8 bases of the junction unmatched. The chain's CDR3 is CASSQNRDSLNYGYTF. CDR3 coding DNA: TGCGCCAGCAGCCAAAACCGGGACAGCTTAAACTATGGCTACACCTTC.